The subject of this entry is one T cell receptor beta chain. The germline V gene has CDR1 LGHDT and CDR2 YNNKEL (reference sequence). CDR3 length: 13 residues. The ends lost 2 bases at V and 7 bases at J; junction bases unmatched: 4. Original processing methods: Researchers report that nucleated cell counts were estimated from reference gene primer amplification. Produced via immunoSEQ multiplex PCR; TCRdb's table is partial and in-frame only. V and J calls and clone size come straight from that table; D and trimming were deduced from the DNA. The data contain some 150,000 clones, around nine tenths of them singletons. This record belongs to a study of blood T cell repertoires in COVID-19. As for the study in general: Sites across the United States, Italy and Spain contributed samples from acute and convalescent COVID-19. Sources were T cells, B-cell-depleted T cells, or PBMCs; the material itself was cDNA or gDNA.

The TCR originated in a woman aged 40 to 50 with acute or convalescent COVID-19. The rearrangement uses TRBV3-1 (or the pseudogene TRBV3-2) and TRBJ2-5, with 7 positions matching TRBD1. Sequenced sample: peripheral blood. The CDR3 region is CASSQRGPGTQYF. CDR3 bases: TGTGCCAGCAGCCAAAGGGGGCCCGGGACCCAGTACTTC.